One and the same sample provided the 28 T cell receptor beta chains below, sequenced in a study of a mutant IDH1 vaccine in newly diagnosed glioma. Profiling relied on immunoSEQ multiplex PCR, and the TCRdb table lists in-frame clones only, not all of them. The data contain fewer than 45,000 clones, about 76% of them singletons. These TCRs' antigens remain unknown. Time point here: week 23, last vaccination. The study gave 300 ug of mutant IDH1 20-mer peptide per vaccine dose, with topical imiquimod. The material was PBMCs, obtained from a glioma patient whose treatment included an IDH1 peptide vaccine. These receptors were collected from a man between 45 and 60 years old with glioma.

The chain uses TRBV7-9 and TRBJ2-3; the match to TRBD2 covers 10 bases. Germline loops: CDR1 SEHNR, CDR2 FQNEAQ (reference sequence). Trimming took 5 bases from V and 2 from J; bases not matched to a gene: 7. The CDR3 is 16 amino acids. CDR3 in DNA: TGTGCCAGCAGCGCCTCTAGCGGGGGTATCACAGATACGCAGTATTTT. The encoded protein is CASSASSGGITDTQYF.

The chain uses TRBV4-1 and TRBJ2-7, with 10 bases lining up with TRBD1. V trimming: 1 base; J trimming: 13 bases; junction bases outside the gene matches: 7. Germline V lookup: CDR1 MGHRA, CDR2 YSYEKL. CDR3 length equals 13 residues. CDR3 nucleotide sequence: TGCGCCAGCAGCCAAGGGGGGGACAGGGGACAATACTTC. As protein: CASSQGGDRGQYF.

V is TRBV27 and J is TRBJ2-7, with TRBD1 as a possible D gene (5 bases). The V end lost 5 bases, the J end lost 2 bases, and 19 bases lay between the germline ends. This CDR3 is built from 16 residues. The V gene's germline CDR1 is MNHEY and CDR2 SMNVEV (reference sequence). CDR3 nucleotides: TGTGCCAGCAGTCCCAGGGTCCCAGGTTTCGCCTACGAGCAGTACTTC. Its translation is CASSPRVPGFAYEQYF.

The chain carries TRBV13 and TRBJ1-1, with D possibly TRBD1 on 5 matching bases. Germline V gene lookup returns CDR1 PRHDT and CDR2 FYEKMQ (reference sequence). The CDR3 runs 14 residues. Trimming removed 5 bases at V and 0 bases at J, with 10 bases between. The CDR3 is CASSAGTVNTEAFF. In DNA, the CDR3 is TGTGCCAGCAGCGCAGGGACGGTGAACACTGAAGCTTTCTTT.

This clone was observed a handful of times. The V call is TRBV5-1, the J call TRBJ2-7; 8 positions match TRBD1. CDR3 length equals 14 residues. Germline loops: CDR1 SGHRS, CDR2 YFSETQ. V was pared by 4 bases and J by 3 bases, with 6 bases of the junction left unmatched. The CDR3 DNA follows: TGCGCCAGCAGCCCGGACAGGGTGAACTACGAGCAGTACTTC. It is translated as CASSPDRVNYEQYF. Using reference TRBV5-1 and TRBJ2-7 for the parts outside the CDR3, the full variable domain is KAGVTQTPRYLIKTRGQQVTLSCSPISGHRSVSWYQQTPGQGLQFLFEYFSETQRNKGNFPGRFSGRQFSNSRSEMNVSTLELGDSALYLCASSPDRVNYEQYFGPGTRLTVT.

The chain links TRBV5-1 to TRBJ2-2, with D maybe TRBD2 (6 bases). Germline CDR1 and CDR2: SGHRS and YFSETQ. V was shortened by 5 bases and J by 0 bases, with 14 bases between the two germline ends. The CDR3 is 16 residues long. CDR3: CASRPSVSSNTGELFF. The CDR3, as DNA: TGCGCCAGCAGGCCTAGCGTGAGCTCGAACACCGGGGAGCTGTTTTTT.

V and J are TRBV19 and TRBJ1-1; a weak D match, TRBD1 (5 bases). Trimming took 6 bases from V and 1 from J, leaving 12 bases between them. The germline CDR1 and CDR2 sequences are LNHDA and SQIVND (reference sequence). The CDR3 has 14 residues. CDR3 sequence (DNA): TGTGCCAGTAGAAAGGGACCCAGGAACACTGAAGCTTTCTTT. Translation gives CASRKGPRNTEAFF.

This chain joins TRBV10-2 and TRBJ2-5; D ambiguous. This CDR3 has 13 residues. In germline, CDR1 is WSHSY, CDR2 SAAADI. The V gene lost 3 bases and the J gene lost 6 bases, with 11 bases spanning the gap. The DNA of the CDR3 is TGCGCCAGCAGTGACAGCAGCTGGAAGACCCAGTACTTC. Amino acid sequence: CASSDSSWKTQYF.

The chain uses TRBV6-4 and TRBJ2-2; D unclear. V lost 6 bases and J lost 5, with 22 bases in between. This CDR3 contains 17 residues. The germline CDR1 and CDR2 sequences are MRHNA and SNTAGT. In nucleotides, the CDR3 is TGTGCCAGCAGCCCTCGAGGTCCAACCATGGGAACCGGGGAGCTGTTTTTT. It encodes CASSPRGPTMGTGELFF.

This clone was detected once. The same CDR3 also results from other DNA sequences found in this sample. J is TRBJ2-7 and V is TRBV2, with 8 bases that match TRBD1. V lost 3 bases and J lost 4; bases outside the gene matches: 8. The CDR3 sequence is 15 residues long. Germline V gene sequence: CDR1 SNHLY, CDR2 FYNNEI. CDR3 bases: TGTGCCAGCAGTGAGGGGCCAGGGGGCCTGTACGAGCAGTACTTC. Translating gives CASSEGPGGLYEQYF.

This clone was counted only a few times. The rearrangement joins TRBV7-9 to TRBJ1-1; D gene unclear. The CDR3 is made up of 12 amino acids. Germline CDR1 SEHNR, CDR2 FQNEAQ (reference sequence). V lost 0 bases, J lost 8 bases, and 7 bases lay in between. This CDR3 is CASSLAQAEAFF. CDR3 coding DNA: TGTGCCAGCAGCTTAGCTCAGGCCGAAGCTTTCTTT.

The table lists this clone with a few counts. The V gene is TRBV19, the J gene TRBJ1-1; TRBD1 matches 8 bases. Trimming at V came to 5 bases and at J to 5 bases, leaving 10 bases not matched to a gene. CDR1 and CDR2 from the germline V gene are LNHDA and SQIVND (reference sequence). CDR3 length: 15 amino acids. CDR3 residues: CASSPYTGGPTEAFF. The CDR3 DNA reads as TGTGCCAGTAGTCCGTACACAGGGGGGCCGACTGAAGCTTTCTTT.

The chain joins TRBV9 to TRBJ2-3, with D hard to call. This CDR3 region has 16 residues. Per germline, CDR1 SGDLS and CDR2 YYNGEE. V lost 1 base, J lost 3 bases, and 15 bases lay in between. CDR3 protein: CASSVNQDPKTDTQYF. The DNA for the CDR3 is TGTGCCAGCAGCGTAAATCAGGACCCGAAGACAGATACGCAGTATTTT. The full variable domain, its missing parts supplied by reference TRBV9 and TRBJ2-3, is DSGVTQTPKHLITATGQRVTLRCSPRSGDLSVYWYQQSLDQGLQFLIQYYNGEERAKGNILERFSAQQFPDLHSELNLSSLELGDSALYFCASSVNQDPKTDTQYFGPGTRLTVL.

This clone is medium-sized by share. The rearrangement uses TRBV6-5 and TRBJ2-3; D remains ambiguous. V lost 6 bases, J lost 0 bases, and 7 bases lay in between. This CDR3 has 13 residues. Germline V CDR1 and CDR2: MNHEY, SVGAGI. CDR3 in amino acids: CASRRESTDTQYF. As DNA, the CDR3 is TGTGCCAGCAGACGAGAGAGCACAGATACGCAGTATTTT.

V is TRBV27 and J is TRBJ1-5; no clear D. Trimming removed 3 bases from V and 5 bases from J, with 14 bases in between. Germline V gene data show CDR1 as MNHEY and CDR2 as SMNVEV (reference sequence). This CDR3 region has 15 residues. Written as DNA, the CDR3 is TGTGCCAGCAGTTTGGGGAGTAGTGGGGATCAGCCCCAGCATTTT. Translation gives CASSLGSSGDQPQHF.

The gene calls are TRBV7-9 and TRBJ2-5; D gene unclear. Trimming removed 2 bases from V and 5 bases from J, with 3 bases in between. The CDR3 spans 11 residues. Germline CDR1 is SEHNR and CDR2 is FQNEAQ (reference sequence). The CDR3 coding sequence is TGTGCCAGCAGCTTAAAGGAGACCCAGTACTTC. Protein sequence: CASSLKETQYF.

The chain employs TRBV6-5 and TRBJ1-3; D gene ambiguous. CDR3 length: 14 residues. Trimming took 5 bases from V and 0 from J, leaving 8 bases between them. The germline V gene encodes CDR1 MNHEY and CDR2 SVGAGI. The CDR3 region is CASSQGISGNTIYF. Here the CDR3 DNA reads TGTGCCAGCAGTCAAGGAATCTCTGGAAACACCATATATTTT.

The V and J genes are TRBV7-2 and TRBJ2-7; 12 bases fit TRBD2. The germline CDR1 and CDR2 sequences are SGHTA and FQGNSA. Trimming cost V 5 bases and J 2 bases; bases outside gene matches: 7. This CDR3 spans 16 amino acids. In DNA, the CDR3 is TGTGCCAGCAGCCCCCGAGGACTAGCGGGGCCCTACGAGCAGTACTTC. It is translated as CASSPRGLAGPYEQYF.

In DNA, the CDR3 is TGTGCCAGCAGCTCGGGGACAGACCTTAACTATGGCTACACCTTC. It specifies CASSSGTDLNYGYTF. The chain is built from TRBV5-4 and TRBJ1-2; 7 positions match TRBD1. V was pared by 3 bases and J by 1 base, with 6 bases of the junction left unmatched. Germline V gene lookup returns CDR1 SGHNT and CDR2 YYREEE (reference sequence). This CDR3 is 15 amino acids long.

CDR3 DNA sequence: TGTGCCAGCAGTGAAGCGGGATACACAGATACGCAGTATTTT. Its protein product is CASSEAGYTDTQYF. The rearrangement links TRBV2 to TRBJ2-3, with no clear D. V was trimmed by 0 bases and J by 2 bases, leaving 6 bases between them. This CDR3 has 14 amino acids. Germline V gives CDR1 SNHLY, CDR2 FYNNEI.

The CDR3 region is CASSQDGRITEAFF. The CDR3 DNA reads as TGCGCCAGCAGCCAAGACGGGCGGATTACTGAAGCTTTCTTT. This chain uses TRBV4-3 with TRBJ1-1; no firm D call. This CDR3 is 14 amino acids long. Trimming took off 0 bases at V and 5 bases at J, with 10 bases between the two ends. The germline V gene has CDR1 LGHNA and CDR2 YSLEER.

The chain employs TRBV30 and TRBJ2-7; 8 bases agree with TRBD1. V lost 5 bases, J lost 2 bases, and 5 bases stayed unmatched. In germline, CDR1 is GTSNPN, CDR2 SVGIG (reference sequence). This CDR3 is 13 amino acids long. CDR3 sequence: CAWETGEAYEQYF. CDR3 bases: TGTGCCTGGGAGACAGGGGAGGCCTACGAGCAGTACTTC.

This clone was found once. J is TRBJ1-1 and V is TRBV5-4, with a weak D call TRBD1 (5 bases). Trimming cost V 4 bases and J 2 bases, with 15 bases left between them. The germline V gene has CDR1 SGHNT and CDR2 YYREEE (reference sequence). This CDR3 comprises 15 residues. CDR3 DNA sequence: TGTGCCAGCAGCCCAAAGGGGACGGGCAACACTGAAGCTTTCTTT. This translates into CASSPKGTGNTEAFF.

The V gene is TRBV19, the J gene TRBJ2-3; 9 bases line up with TRBD1. The CDR3 sequence is 14 residues long. V lost 7 bases to trimming and J lost 4 bases; unmatched junction nucleotides: 6. CDR1 is LNHDA and CDR2 is SQIVND in the germline V gene (reference sequence). CDR3 in amino acids: CASTTGGSSDTQYF. The DNA of the CDR3 is TGTGCCAGTACTACAGGGGGCTCATCAGATACGCAGTATTTT.

V and J are TRBV7-9 and TRBJ1-1; D is perhaps TRBD1 (5 bases). This CDR3 is built from 12 residues. The V gene's germline CDR1 is SEHNR and CDR2 FQNEAQ (reference sequence). The V and J ends lost 5 bases and 5 bases respectively, with 9 bases between them. The CDR3 loop reads CASSPGSTEAFF. CDR3 in DNA: TGTGCCAGCAGCCCAGGGAGTACTGAAGCTTTCTTT.

V is TRBV7-2 and J is TRBJ1-5; unclear D gene. Germline loops: CDR1 SGHTA, CDR2 FQGNSA. The V end lost 0 bases, the J end lost 7 bases, and 7 bases lay between the germline ends. The CDR3 loop spans 13 amino acids. This chain's CDR3 is CASSLARQQPQHF. CDR3 coding DNA: TGTGCCAGCAGCTTAGCGCGGCAGCAGCCCCAGCATTTT.

The DNA for the CDR3 is TGTGCCAGTGGGACAGTCTCCTACGAGCAGTACTTC. Translation: CASGTVSYEQYF. The chain has TRBV2 and TRBJ2-7; 7 bases align to TRBD1. Germline CDR1 and CDR2: SNHLY and FYNNEI. The junction had 2 bases not matched to a gene; V was cut back by 9 bases and J by 0 bases. The CDR3 sequence is 12 residues long.

This chain joins TRBV5-1 and TRBJ2-5; D is undetermined. CDR1 SGHRS and CDR2 YFSETQ come from the germline V gene. Trimming cost V 0 bases and J 1 base, with 7 bases left between them. The CDR3 has 14 amino acids. The CDR3 coding sequence is TGCGCCAGCAGCTTGGTTTCCAGCCAAGAGACCCAGTACTTC. Translating it yields CASSLVSSQETQYF. Filled out from reference TRBV5-1 and TRBJ2-5, the complete variable domain reads KAGVTQTPRYLIKTRGQQVTLSCSPISGHRSVSWYQQTPGQGLQFLFEYFSETQRNKGNFPGRFSGRQFSNSRSEMNVSTLELGDSALYLCASSLVSSQETQYFGPGTRLLVL.